A single sample gave rise to the 18 T cell receptor beta chains below, sequenced in a study of T cell responses to AZD1222 COVID-19 vaccine. The table came from immunoSEQ multiplex PCR; TCRdb's copy has only in-frame clones and leaves some out. The profile covers more than 85,000 clones, with just under 95% appearing a single time and about 2.5% taken by the ten largest. Sequenced material: peripheral blood, taken 28 days after the second AZD1222 dose. The origin of the receptors is an adult who received the AZD1222 COVID-19 vaccine.

The chain couples TRBV5-1 to TRBJ2-3; possibly TRBD1 for D (5 bases). With 0 bases removed from V and 0 bases from J, the gap between germline ends came to 8 bases. CDR1 is SGHRS and CDR2 is YFSETQ in the germline V gene. The CDR3 is 15 residues long. This chain's CDR3 is CASSLGQGSTDTQYF. CDR3 DNA sequence: TGCGCCAGCAGCTTGGGCCAGGGCAGCACAGATACGCAGTATTTT.

V and J are TRBV6-5 and TRBJ1-6; D is unresolved. Trimming took off 6 bases at V and 5 bases at J, with 11 bases between the two ends. CDR1 is MNHEY and CDR2 is SVGAGI in the germline V gene. This CDR3 region has 14 residues. For the CDR3, the DNA is TGTGCCAGCAGGGCGGGCAGACATAATTCACCCCTCCACTTT. It translates to CASRAGRHNSPLHF.

The V and J genes are TRBV7-2 and TRBJ1-1; no clear D gene. From germline, CDR1 is SGHTA and CDR2 FQGNSA. This CDR3 comprises 13 residues. The ends were cut back, 1 base at V and 9 bases at J, with 12 bases in the middle. The CDR3: CASSLEASAQAFF. CDR3 in DNA: TGTGCCAGCAGCTTAGAGGCTTCCGCTCAAGCTTTCTTT.

The genes are TRBV5-4 and TRBJ2-3; 8 bases fit TRBD2. Trimming took 1 base from V and 0 from J; bases not matched to a gene: 7. Germline lookup yields CDR1 SGHNT and CDR2 YYREEE (reference sequence). This CDR3 comprises 17 residues. The CDR3 coding sequence is TGTGCCAGCAGCTTGTTTTACGGGGGGGGCAGCACAGATACGCAGTATTTT. It is translated as CASSLFYGGGSTDTQYF. The variable domain in full, with the rest retrieved from reference TRBV5-4 and TRBJ2-3, is ETGVTQSPTHLIKTRGQQVTLRCSSQSGHNTVSWYQQALGQGPQFIFQYYREEENGRGNFPPRFSGLQFPNYSSELNVNALELDDSALYLCASSLFYGGGSTDTQYFGPGTRLTVL.

The chain combines TRBV4-2 with TRBJ2-2, with TRBD1 identical over 7 bases. This CDR3 spans 16 amino acids. The V and J ends lost 3 bases and 0 bases, in that order; junction bases with no gene match: 4. CDR1 is LGHNA and CDR2 is YNFKEQ in the germline V gene. CDR3 DNA sequence: TGTGCCAGCAGCCAGTGGGACAGTACGAACACCGGGGAGCTGTTTTTT. The encoded protein is CASSQWDSTNTGELFF.

V gene TRBV6-5 combines with J gene TRBJ2-7; 9 nucleotides match TRBD1. This CDR3 region has 14 residues. Germline V gene lookup returns CDR1 MNHEY and CDR2 SVGAGI. The ends lost 7 bases at V and 5 bases at J; junction bases unmatched: 9. Here the CDR3 reads CASKPQGARNEQYF. The CDR3 nucleotides are TGTGCCAGCAAACCACAGGGGGCGAGGAACGAGCAGTACTTC.

CDR3 sequence: CASIPDRGSYEQYF. In DNA, the CDR3 is TGTGCCAGCATCCCAGACAGGGGGTCCTACGAGCAGTACTTC. The chain has TRBV11-2 and TRBJ2-7; TRBD1 aligns across 9 bases. Germline CDR1 is SGHAT and CDR2 is FQNNGV. CDR3 length equals 14 residues. V trimming: 7 bases; J trimming: 1 base; junction bases outside the gene matches: 5. Full variable domain (rest looked up from reference TRBV11-2 and TRBJ2-7): EAGVAQSPRYKIIEKRQSVAFWCNPISGHATLYWYQQILGQGPKLLIQFQNNGVVDDSQLPKDRFSAERLKGVDSTLKIQPAKLEDSAVYLCASIPDRGSYEQYFGPGTRLTVT.

The count of this clone is one. This chain connects TRBV2 to TRBJ1-6, with 8 bases that match TRBD1. CDR3 length: 15 residues. Germline-derived CDR1 and CDR2 are SNHLY and FYNNEI. J gave up 7 bases and V 6 bases, and 8 bases lay outside the gene matches. The CDR3 DNA reads TGTGCCAGCAGCTACGGACAGGGAGACAATTCACCCCTCCACTTT. Its protein is CASSYGQGDNSPLHF.

The chain joins TRBV7-2 to TRBJ2-3; D gene unclear. CDR3 length equals 14 residues. V dropped 5 bases and J dropped 5 bases, with 14 bases sitting between them. From germline, CDR1 is SGHTA and CDR2 FQGNSA. The CDR3 DNA follows: TGTGCCAGCAGCCGCTCGCGGCGAGAAGATACGCAGTATTTT. Protein: CASSRSRREDTQYF.

The chain's CDR3 is CASSVRDRGFNEQFF. The CDR3 DNA follows: TGTGCCAGCAGCGTCCGGGACAGGGGCTTCAATGAGCAGTTCTTC. The chain joins TRBV9 to TRBJ2-1, with TRBD1 matching over 10 bases. V was pared by 2 bases and J by 6 bases, with 5 bases of the junction left unmatched. This CDR3 contains 15 residues. Germline V lookup: CDR1 SGDLS, CDR2 YYNGEE.

This clone was detected a few times. The CDR3 region is CASSYPTSVRPARTDTQYF. For the CDR3, the DNA is TGTGCCAGCAGTTATCCGACTAGTGTGCGGCCTGCCCGCACAGATACGCAGTATTTT. V usage is TRBV6-2 or TRBV6-3 and J usage is TRBJ2-3; a weak D match, TRBD2 (6 bases). The CDR3 length is 19 residues. The germline V and J ends were trimmed by 3 bases and 1 base, with 23 bases remaining between them. Germline CDR1 MNHEY, CDR2 SVGEGT.

V is TRBV4-2 and J is TRBJ1-1; the D gene is possibly TRBD1 (6 bases). The CDR3 has 16 amino acids. Trimming cost V 3 bases and J 4 bases, with 18 bases left between them. In germline, CDR1 is LGHNA, CDR2 YNFKEQ. The CDR3 DNA follows: TGTGCCAGCAGCCATGTGGGGGGCGGGGGTGGCACTGAAGCTTTCTTT. The encoded protein is CASSHVGGGGGTEAFF.

The rearrangement joins TRBV27 to TRBJ1-1; TRBD1 matches 7 bases. The CDR3 loop spans 13 amino acids. Trimming took 8 bases from V and 4 from J; bases not matched to a gene: 7. From germline, CDR1 is MNHEY and CDR2 SMNVEV (reference sequence). The chain's CDR3 is CASSQGVITEAFF. DNA for the CDR3: TGTGCCAGCTCGCAGGGGGTTATCACTGAAGCTTTCTTT.

The chain links TRBV5-1 to TRBJ1-6; D uncertain. CDR1 SGHRS and CDR2 YFSETQ come from the germline V gene. Trimming took 4 bases from V and 8 from J, leaving 16 bases between them. CDR3 length: 15 residues. CDR3 residues: CASSQQTPVDSPLHF. The CDR3, as DNA: TGCGCCAGCAGCCAGCAGACCCCAGTCGATTCACCCCTCCACTTT.

The chain combines TRBV19 with TRBJ2-7; D possibly corresponds to TRBD1 (6 bases). The CDR3 consists of 14 residues. Per the germline V gene, CDR1 is LNHDA and CDR2 is SQIVND (reference sequence). The V end was cut by 6 bases, the J end by 5 bases, with 17 bases between. The CDR3 loop is CASRPTGTKDEQYF. The DNA for the CDR3 is TGTGCCAGTAGACCCACCGGGACAAAGGACGAGCAGTACTTC.

The chain couples TRBV4-3 to TRBJ1-1; no clear D. Germline V gives CDR1 LGHNA, CDR2 YSLEER. The CDR3 sequence is 16 residues long. The V and J ends lost 3 bases and 5 bases respectively, with 19 bases between them. The CDR3 DNA is TGCGCCAGCAGCCAGTATGCGGGGAAGGGAGAAACTGAAGCTTTCTTT. Protein: CASSQYAGKGETEAFF.

The sample holds a few counts of this clone. V and J are TRBV18 and TRBJ1-6, with a tentative D call TRBD1 (5 bases). Germline lookup yields CDR1 KGHSH and CDR2 LQKENI. V was cut by 4 bases and J by 7 bases, with 20 bases left in between. The CDR3 is 17 residues long. Here the CDR3 DNA reads TGTGCCAGCTCACTGCGGGGGGATGGGGGATTCAATTCACCCCTCCACTTT. This codes for CASSLRGDGGFNSPLHF.

V is TRBV20-1 and J is TRBJ1-2; D is uncertain. Germline CDR1 DFQATT, CDR2 SNEGSKA (reference sequence). V lost 3 bases and J 6 bases, leaving 14 bases between the germline ends. The CDR3 consists of 13 residues. The CDR3 nucleotides are TGCAGTGCTAGTTTCGGCAGGTGGAATGGCTACACCTTC. It encodes CSASFGRWNGYTF.